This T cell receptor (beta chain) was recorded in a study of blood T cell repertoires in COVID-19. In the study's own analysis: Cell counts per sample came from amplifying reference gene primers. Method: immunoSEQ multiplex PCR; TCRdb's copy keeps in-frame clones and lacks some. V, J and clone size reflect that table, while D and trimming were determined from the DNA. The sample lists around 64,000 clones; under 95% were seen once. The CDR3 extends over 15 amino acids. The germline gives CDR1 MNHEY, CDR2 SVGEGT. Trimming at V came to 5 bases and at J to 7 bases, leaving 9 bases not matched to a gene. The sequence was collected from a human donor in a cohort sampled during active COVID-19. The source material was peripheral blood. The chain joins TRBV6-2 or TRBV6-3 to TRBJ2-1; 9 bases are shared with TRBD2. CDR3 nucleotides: TGTGCCAGCAGTCAGATAGCGGGAGTGGGAAATGAGCAGTTCTTC. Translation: CASSQIAGVGNEQFF.